The clone carrying this T cell receptor (beta chain) showed up many times. Its cognate antigen is unknown. Each CDR3 protein gets one entry after TCRdb re-called the 5' RACE reads with MiXCR. This table holds some 67,000 distinct CDR3 sequences, about 9% found once. These data originate in a study of early T cells in non-severe SARS-CoV-2 infection. The length of the CDR3 is 14 residues. Germline V gene lookup returns CDR1 LGHDT and CDR2 YNNKEL (reference sequence). V was clipped by 3 bases and J by 5 bases, with 13 bases between them. Findings of the study overall: A preference for anti-spike CD8 responses marked VDJdb matching, which missed private and CD4 specificities.

This chain joins TRBV3-1 and TRBJ2-5; a weak D match, TRBD1 (5 bases). This TCR was sampled from an adult who was a healthcare worker with PCR-confirmed SARS-CoV-2 infection or an uninfected control (not recorded which). The specimen was whole blood, collected at baseline. The CDR3 region is CASSQSGATETQYF. CDR3 sequence (DNA): TGTGCCAGCAGCCAGTCTGGGGCAACTGAGACCCAGTACTTC.